This is a list of T cell receptor beta chains from one sample in a study of blood T cell repertoires in COVID-19. Assay: immunoSEQ multiplex PCR; the TCRdb copy retains only in-frame clones and omits some. The sample shows under 200,000 clones, about 86% of them seen only once. Sequences were obtained from peripheral blood. These receptors were taken from a man between 18 and 29 years old with acute or convalescent COVID-19. The CDR3 runs from the conserved cysteine through the conserved F or W. The D gene is left open where the match is weak. Clone size is not always given. Where it is, it says once, few, many or a class for expanded clones.

NA	TRBV6-1	NA	TRBJ2-1	CASSEALADSYNEQFF	TGTGCCAGCAGTGAAGCGTTGGCAGACTCCTACAATGAGCAGTTCTTC
NA	TRBV28	NA	TRBJ1-2	CASFQPGGSNYGYTF	TGTGCCAGCTTCCAGCCGGGGGGCTCTAACTATGGCTACACCTTC
TRBD2	TRBV7-6	once	TRBJ2-1	CASSSEAGINYNEQFF	TGTGCCAGCAGCTCGGAAGCGGGGATAAACTACAATGAGCAGTTCTTC
NA	TRBV19	NA	TRBJ1-5	CASSTGAGRNQPQHF	TGTGCCAGTAGTACCGGTGCGGGTCGGAATCAGCCCCAGCATTTT
NA	TRBV6-6	NA	TRBJ1-2	CASSYSLKQGHGYTF	TGTGCCAGCAGTTACAGTTTGAAGCAGGGTCATGGCTACACCTTC
TRBD1	TRBV10-3	once	TRBJ1-1	CAISEAGQATEAFF	TGTGCCATCAGTGAGGCGGGACAGGCCACTGAAGCTTTCTTT
TRBD2	TRBV27	NA	TRBJ2-1	CASSMRGEIYNEQFF	TGTGCCAGCAGTATGCGGGGGGAAATTTACAATGAGCAGTTCTTC
TRBD1	TRBV3-1/TRBV3-2	NA	TRBJ1-2	CASSQRTGGGGYTF	TGTGCCAGCAGCCAAAGGACAGGGGGCGGTGGCTACACCTTC
NA	TRBV21-1	NA	TRBJ2-3	CASSKGQRAGGAVDTQYF	TGTGCCAGCAGCAAAGGACAGCGGGCCGGGGGGGCGGTAGATACGCAGTATTTT
TRBD1	TRBV6-4	once	TRBJ2-2	CASSREQGTGELFF	TGTGCCAGCAGCCGCGAACAGGGGACCGGGGAGCTGTTTTTT
TRBD1	TRBV5-1	NA	TRBJ2-5	CASGIQGGIQETQYF	TGCGCCAGCGGGATACAGGGGGGCATCCAAGAGACCCAGTACTTC
NA	TRBV6-5	NA	TRBJ2-2	CASSIDRNTGELFF	TGTGCCAGCAGTATCGACAGGAACACCGGGGAGCTGTTTTTT
NA	TRBV18	NA	TRBJ1-4	CASSPGAGFGEKLFF	TGTGCCAGCTCACCGGGGGCTGGTTTCGGCGAAAAACTGTTTTTT
TRBD2	TRBV16	NA	TRBJ2-1	CASSQSQGTSKYNEQFF	TGTGCCAGCAGCCAATCCCAGGGGACTAGTAAATACAATGAGCAGTTCTTC
NA	TRBV6-6	NA	TRBJ1-2	CASIIRSASYGYTF	TGTGCCAGCATTATCCGGAGTGCTAGCTATGGCTACACCTTC
NA	TRBV2	once	TRBJ1-1	CASSESGIAGRDTEAFF	TGTGCCAGCAGTGAAAGCGGGATCGCAGGGAGGGACACTGAAGCTTTCTTT
TRBD2	TRBV7-2	NA	TRBJ2-3	CASSLVGASGGKTDTQYF	TGTGCCAGCAGCTTAGTAGGGGCGAGCGGGGGCAAAACAGATACGCAGTATTTT
NA	TRBV12-3/TRBV12-4	NA	TRBJ1-1	CASSGLVNTEAFF	TGTGCCAGCAGTGGACTGGTGAACACTGAAGCTTTCTTT
TRBD1	TRBV9	NA	TRBJ1-2	CASSGQGARYYGYTF	TGTGCCAGCAGCGGACAGGGGGCTCGGTACTATGGCTACACCTTC
NA	TRBV9	NA	TRBJ2-3	CASSVDAGPTDTQYF	TGTGCCAGCAGCGTAGATGCGGGCCCCACAGATACGCAGTATTTT
NA	TRBV4-2	NA	TRBJ2-5	CASSKIGGGSQETQYF	TGTGCCAGCAGCAAGATAGGGGGGGGGTCCCAAGAGACCCAGTACTTC
TRBD1	TRBV7-9	NA	TRBJ1-3	CASSARTGRHRNTIYF	TGTGCCAGCAGCGCGCGGACAGGGCGGCACAGAAACACCATATATTTT
NA	TRBV4-1	NA	TRBJ2-3	CASSQVSNTDTQYF	TGCGCCAGCAGCCAAGTTTCTAACACAGATACGCAGTATTTT
NA	TRBV18	few	TRBJ1-1	CASSEIETIMNTEAFF	TGTGCCAGCTCAGAAATAGAGACAATCATGAACACTGAAGCTTTCTTT
NA	TRBV7-9	once	TRBJ1-6	CASSSVNRENSPLHF	TGTGCCAGCAGCTCAGTAAACAGAGAAAATTCACCCCTCCACTTT
NA	TRBV28	few	TRBJ1-2	CASSPPGRGDGYTF	TGTGCCAGCAGTCCGCCGGGGCGCGGGGATGGCTACACCTTC
TRBD1	TRBV15	NA	TRBJ1-1	CATSREGQGKAFF	TGTGCCACCAGCAGAGAGGGACAGGGTAAAGCTTTCTTT